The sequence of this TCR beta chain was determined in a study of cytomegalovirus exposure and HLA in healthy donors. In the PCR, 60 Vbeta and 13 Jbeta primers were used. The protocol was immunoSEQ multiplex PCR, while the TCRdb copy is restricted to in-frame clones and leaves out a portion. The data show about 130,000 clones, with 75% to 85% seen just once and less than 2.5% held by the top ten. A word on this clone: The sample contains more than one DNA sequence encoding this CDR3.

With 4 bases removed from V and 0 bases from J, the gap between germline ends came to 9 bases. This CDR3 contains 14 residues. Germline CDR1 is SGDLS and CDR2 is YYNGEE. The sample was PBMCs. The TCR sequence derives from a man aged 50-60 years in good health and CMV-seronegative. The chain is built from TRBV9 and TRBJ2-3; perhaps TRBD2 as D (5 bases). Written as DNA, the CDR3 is TGTGCCAGCAGCCCTAGGACTAGCACAGATACGCAGTATTTT. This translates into CASSPRTSTDTQYF.